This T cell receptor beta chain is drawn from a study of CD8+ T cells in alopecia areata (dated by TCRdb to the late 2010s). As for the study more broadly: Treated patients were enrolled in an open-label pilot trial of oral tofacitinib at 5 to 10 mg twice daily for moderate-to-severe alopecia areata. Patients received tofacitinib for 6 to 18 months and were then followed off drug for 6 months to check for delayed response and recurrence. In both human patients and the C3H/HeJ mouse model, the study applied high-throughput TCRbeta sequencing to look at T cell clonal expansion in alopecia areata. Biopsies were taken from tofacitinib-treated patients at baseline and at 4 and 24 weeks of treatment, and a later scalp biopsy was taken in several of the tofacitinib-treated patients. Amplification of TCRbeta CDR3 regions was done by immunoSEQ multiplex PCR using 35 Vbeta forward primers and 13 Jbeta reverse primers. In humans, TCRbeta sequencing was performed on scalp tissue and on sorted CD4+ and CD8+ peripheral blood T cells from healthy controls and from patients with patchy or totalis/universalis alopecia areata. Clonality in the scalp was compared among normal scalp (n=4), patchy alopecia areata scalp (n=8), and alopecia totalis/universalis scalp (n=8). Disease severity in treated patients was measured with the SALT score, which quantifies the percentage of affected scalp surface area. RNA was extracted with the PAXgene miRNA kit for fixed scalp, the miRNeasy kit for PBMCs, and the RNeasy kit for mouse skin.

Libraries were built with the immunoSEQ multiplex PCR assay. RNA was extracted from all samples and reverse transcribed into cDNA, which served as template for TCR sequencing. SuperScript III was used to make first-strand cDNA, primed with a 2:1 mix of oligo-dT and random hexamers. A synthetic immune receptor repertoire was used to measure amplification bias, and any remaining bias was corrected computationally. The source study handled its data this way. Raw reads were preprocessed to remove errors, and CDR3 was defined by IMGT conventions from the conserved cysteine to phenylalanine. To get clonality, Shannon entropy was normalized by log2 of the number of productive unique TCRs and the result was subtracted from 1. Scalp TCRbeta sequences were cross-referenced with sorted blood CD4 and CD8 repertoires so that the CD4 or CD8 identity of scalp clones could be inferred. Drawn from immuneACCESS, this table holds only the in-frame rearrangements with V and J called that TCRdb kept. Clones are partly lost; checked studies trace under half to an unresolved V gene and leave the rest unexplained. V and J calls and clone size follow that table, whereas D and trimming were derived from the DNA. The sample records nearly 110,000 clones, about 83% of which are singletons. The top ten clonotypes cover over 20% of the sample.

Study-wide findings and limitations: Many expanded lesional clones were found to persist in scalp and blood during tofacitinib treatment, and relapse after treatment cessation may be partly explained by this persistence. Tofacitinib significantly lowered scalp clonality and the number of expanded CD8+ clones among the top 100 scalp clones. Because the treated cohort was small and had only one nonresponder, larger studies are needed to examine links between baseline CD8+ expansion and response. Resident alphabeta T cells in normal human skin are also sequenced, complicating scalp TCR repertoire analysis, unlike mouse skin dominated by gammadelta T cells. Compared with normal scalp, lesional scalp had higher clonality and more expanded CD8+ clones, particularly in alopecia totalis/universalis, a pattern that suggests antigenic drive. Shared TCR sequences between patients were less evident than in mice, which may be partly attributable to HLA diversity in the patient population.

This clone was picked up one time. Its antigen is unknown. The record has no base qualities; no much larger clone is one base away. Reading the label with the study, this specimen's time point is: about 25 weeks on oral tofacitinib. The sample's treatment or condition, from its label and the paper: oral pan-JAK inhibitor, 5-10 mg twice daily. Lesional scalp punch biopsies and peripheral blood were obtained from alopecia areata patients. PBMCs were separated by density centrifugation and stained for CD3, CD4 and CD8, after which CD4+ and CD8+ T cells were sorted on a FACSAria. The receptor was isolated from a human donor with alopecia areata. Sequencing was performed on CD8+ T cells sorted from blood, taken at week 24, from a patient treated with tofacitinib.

The CDR3 here reads CAFQGGQGAHSAGELFF. The nucleotides read TGTGCCTTCCAGGGGGGACAGGGGGCCCACTCGGCCGGGGAGCTGTTTTTT. The chain uses TRBV27 and TRBJ2-2; 12 bases in the junction line up with TRBD1. The CDR3 numbers 17 residues from cysteine through phenylalanine. CDR3 DNA only is kept here, 51 bases in frame from base 1. From the germline V gene (reference sequence), CDR1 is MNHEY and CDR2 is SMNVEV. Clipping removes 11 bases from V and 6 bases from J, with 16 as the unmatched junction base count.